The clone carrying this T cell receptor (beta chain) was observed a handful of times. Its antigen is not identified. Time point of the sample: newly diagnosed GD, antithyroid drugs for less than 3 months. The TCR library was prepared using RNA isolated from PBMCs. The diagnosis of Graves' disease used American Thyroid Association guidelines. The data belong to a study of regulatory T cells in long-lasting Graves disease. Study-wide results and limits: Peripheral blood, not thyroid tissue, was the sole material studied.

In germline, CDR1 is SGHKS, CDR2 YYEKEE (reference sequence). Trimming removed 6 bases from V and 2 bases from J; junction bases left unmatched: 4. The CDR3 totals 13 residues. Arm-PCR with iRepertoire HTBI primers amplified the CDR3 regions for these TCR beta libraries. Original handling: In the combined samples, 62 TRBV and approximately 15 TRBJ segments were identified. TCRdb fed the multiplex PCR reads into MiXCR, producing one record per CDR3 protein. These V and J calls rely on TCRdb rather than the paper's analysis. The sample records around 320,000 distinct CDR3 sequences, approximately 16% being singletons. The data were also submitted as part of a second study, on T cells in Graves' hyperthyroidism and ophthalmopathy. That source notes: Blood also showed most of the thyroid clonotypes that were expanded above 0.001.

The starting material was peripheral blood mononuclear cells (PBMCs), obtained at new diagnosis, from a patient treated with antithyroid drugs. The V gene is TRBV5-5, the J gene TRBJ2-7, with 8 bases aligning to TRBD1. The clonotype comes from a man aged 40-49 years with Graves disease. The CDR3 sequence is CASNSGGAYEQYF. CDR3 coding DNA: TGTGCCAGCAACTCAGGGGGCGCCTACGAGCAGTACTTC.